The 8 T cell receptor beta chains below were found in one sample sequenced in a study of technical replicates of blood from a few donors. The method was immunoSEQ multiplex PCR; TCRdb's version includes in-frame clones alone and lacks a portion of them. The data hold around 50,000 clones, with less than 95% observed a single time. Sample: T cells isolated from PBMCs. The receptors were gathered from a human donor in good health.

The CDR3: CASSHWSWLAGGLEQFF. As DNA, the CDR3 is TGTGCCAGCAGCCATTGGAGCTGGCTAGCGGGTGGTTTAGAGCAGTTCTTC. The chain combines TRBV14 with TRBJ2-1; TRBD2 agrees at 8 bases. V dropped 3 bases and J dropped 10; count of bases not matched to a gene: 17. The CDR3 runs 17 residues. Germline V gene data show CDR1 as SGHDN and CDR2 as FVKESK.

The chain has TRBV28 and TRBJ1-3; 8 positions agree with TRBD1. The germline CDR1 and CDR2 sequences are MDHEN and SYDVKM. This CDR3 comprises 15 residues. Unmatched junction bases numbered 10, after V lost 10 bases and J lost 2 bases. The CDR3 here is CAISTGVGAGNTIYF. CDR3 nucleotides: TGTGCCATCTCGACAGGGGTAGGGGCTGGAAACACCATATATTTT.

The J gene is TRBJ1-2, the V gene TRBV11-2; possible D gene TRBD1, 6 bases. Between the trimmed V and J ends, which lost 3 bases and 0 bases, there was a span of 11 bases. This CDR3 is built from 15 residues. Looked up from germline, CDR1 is SGHAT and CDR2 is FQNNGV. The CDR3 loop is CASSLMDRPNYGYTF. The CDR3 DNA follows: TGTGCCAGCAGCTTGATGGACAGACCTAACTATGGCTACACCTTC.

This chain connects TRBV7-9 to TRBJ1-1; 7 bases map to TRBD1. V shed 1 base, J shed 1 base, and the junction held 9 bases outside the gene matches. The CDR3 loop spans 17 amino acids. Germline V gene lookup returns CDR1 SEHNR and CDR2 FQNEAQ (reference sequence). The CDR3 is CASSLEGTAARNTEAFF. In nucleotides, the CDR3 is TGTGCCAGCAGCTTAGAGGGGACAGCCGCCAGGAACACTGAAGCTTTCTTT.

This chain connects TRBV15 to TRBJ2-1; TRBD2 aligns across 9 bases. Per the germline V gene, CDR1 is LNHNV and CDR2 is YYDKDF (reference sequence). This CDR3 is built from 13 residues. The V gene end was trimmed by 2 bases and the J gene end by 12 bases; junction bases not matched to a gene: 5. The CDR3 loop reads CATSRTTTSGQFF. CDR3 nucleotide sequence: TGTGCCACCAGCAGAACAACGACTAGCGGGCAGTTCTTC.

This chain uses TRBV11-2 with TRBJ2-7; D remains ambiguous. Germline lookup yields CDR1 SGHAT and CDR2 FQNNGV. CDR3 length equals 14 residues. The V end was cut by 3 bases, the J end by 5 bases, with 14 bases between. The CDR3 loop is CASSFVGSFDEQYF. The CDR3 region has the DNA TGTGCCAGCAGCTTTGTGGGTAGCTTTGACGAGCAGTACTTC.

CDR3 DNA sequence: TGTGCCAGCAGCCTGACCGGGGGGAATGAAAATGAGCAGTTCTTC. This codes for CASSLTGGNENEQFF. The chain couples TRBV7-6 to TRBJ2-1; 7 nucleotides agree with TRBD2. There are 15 residues in the CDR3. The V gene end was trimmed by 5 bases and the J gene end by 7 bases; junction bases not matched to a gene: 11. CDR1 SGHVS and CDR2 FNYEAQ come from the germline V gene.

This rearrangement joins TRBV11-2 to TRBJ2-3; 8 bases line up with TRBD2. This CDR3 comprises 16 residues. Germline V CDR1 and CDR2: SGHAT, FQNNGV. The J segment lost 0 bases and the V segment lost 5 bases, leaving 7 bases of the junction unmatched. For the CDR3, the DNA is TGTGCCAGCAGCCCATTAGCGGGGACCAGCACAGATACGCAGTATTTT. Translating it yields CASSPLAGTSTDTQYF.